The 25 T cell receptor beta chains below all came from one sample that was sequenced in a study of T cell responses to AZD1222 COVID-19 vaccine. TCRdb's table, derived via immunoSEQ multiplex PCR, lists solely in-frame clones and lacks some. The data show 85,000 to 130,000 clones, with approximately 89% seen just once and around 8.7% held by the top ten. Sample: peripheral blood, taken on day 0 of AZD1222 vaccination. All receptors derive from an adult in good health.

The V gene is TRBV19, the J gene TRBJ1-6, with D possibly TRBD1 on 6 matching bases. V was clipped by 6 bases and J by 7 bases, with 13 bases between them. The CDR3 has 14 amino acids. The germline CDR1 and CDR2 sequences are LNHDA and SQIVND (reference sequence). CDR3 sequence: CASRSTGYNSPLHF. The CDR3 DNA is TGTGCCAGTAGGTCTACAGGGTACAATTCACCCCTCCACTTT.

The CDR3 region is CASSPGDLNEQYF. The CDR3 DNA sequence: TGTGCCAGCTCACCAGGGGATCTTAACGAGCAGTACTTC. The chain has TRBV18 and TRBJ2-7; no reliable D call. Germline CDR1 reads KGHSH; CDR2 reads LQKENI. Trimming shortened V by 2 bases and J by 5 bases, and 10 bases separated the two germline ends. This CDR3 region has 13 residues.

This clone was seen just once. CDR3 nucleotides: TGTGCCAGCAGCGGAGTACAGGTGCTAATCTATGGCTACACCTTC. It translates to CASSGVQVLIYGYTF. The rearrangement uses TRBV5-6 and TRBJ1-2; tentatively, D is TRBD1 (5 bases). The CDR3 has 15 residues. The V gene lost 4 bases and the J gene lost 4 bases, with 17 bases spanning the gap. Germline CDR1 SGHDT, CDR2 YYEEEE. Full variable domain (outside the CDR3, taken from reference TRBV5-6 and TRBJ1-2): DAGVTQSPTHLIKTRGQQVTLRCSPKSGHDTVSWYQQALGQGPQFIFQYYEEEERQRGNFPDRFSGHQFPNYSSELNVNALLLGDSALYLCASSGVQVLIYGYTFGSGTRLTVV.

V gene TRBV5-4 combines with J gene TRBJ2-5; D is unclear. The CDR3 spans 14 residues. V dropped 0 bases and J dropped 6 bases, with 12 bases sitting between them. The germline CDR1 and CDR2 sequences are SGHNT and YYREEE (reference sequence). CDR3 sequence reads: CASSLAASRKTQYF. CDR3 nucleotide sequence: TGTGCCAGCAGCTTGGCCGCGAGTAGGAAGACCCAGTACTTC. Variable domain in full (rest from reference TRBV5-4 and TRBJ2-5): ETGVTQSPTHLIKTRGQQVTLRCSSQSGHNTVSWYQQALGQGPQFIFQYYREEENGRGNFPPRFSGLQFPNYSSELNVNALELDDSALYLCASSLAASRKTQYFGPGTRLLVL.

The chain is built from TRBV18 and TRBJ1-5; 9 bases agree with TRBD1. This CDR3 spans 14 amino acids. V shed 4 bases and J 6 bases; nucleotides not matched to a gene: 4. Germline CDR1 reads KGHSH; CDR2 reads LQKENI. CDR3 sequence: CASSRGQGGQPQHF. The CDR3 DNA is TGTGCCAGCTCACGGGGACAGGGAGGTCAGCCCCAGCATTTT.

This clone was recorded a few times. V is TRBV5-1 and J is TRBJ2-7; 12 bases agree with TRBD1. Trimming removed 4 bases from V and 4 bases from J; junction bases left unmatched: 6. This CDR3 has 15 residues. Per germline, CDR1 SGHRS and CDR2 YFSETQ. The CDR3: CASSPGDRGLYEQYF. CDR3 DNA: TGCGCCAGCAGCCCTGGGGACAGGGGGCTATACGAGCAGTACTTC.

V is TRBV5-1 and J is TRBJ2-3; D is possibly TRBD2 (6 bases). The CDR3 has 16 residues. Germline CDR1 reads SGHRS; CDR2 reads YFSETQ. Trimming took off 0 bases at V and 1 base at J, with 12 bases between the two ends. The CDR3 DNA reads as TGCGCCAGCAGCTTGGTAATCGGGAGCGGCACAGATACGCAGTATTTT. Residues: CASSLVIGSGTDTQYF.

The V call is TRBV6-5, the J call TRBJ2-7; the match to TRBD1 covers 8 bases. Per the germline V gene, CDR1 is MNHEY and CDR2 is SVGAGI. The CDR3 has 14 amino acids. V lost 2 bases and J lost 3; bases outside the gene matches: 3. The CDR3 DNA is TGTGCCAGCAGTTACGTACAGGGGGTCTACGAGCAGTACTTC. Encoded protein: CASSYVQGVYEQYF.

This rearrangement joins TRBV7-9 to TRBJ1-2; maybe TRBD1 (6 bases). CDR3 size: 13 residues. V lost 4 bases, J lost 8 bases, and 14 bases lay in between. Germline V gene data show CDR1 as SEHNR and CDR2 as FQNEAQ (reference sequence). The CDR3 sequence: CASSSGAIGGYTF. CDR3 DNA: TGTGCCAGCAGCTCAGGGGCCATAGGGGGCTACACCTTC.

This clone was seen a single time. The chain carries TRBV6-6 and TRBJ1-2, with 10 nucleotides matching TRBD1. Per germline, CDR1 MNHNY and CDR2 SVGAGI (reference sequence). The V segment lost 6 bases and the J segment 4 bases; nucleotides outside the gene matches: 11. The CDR3 runs 16 residues. Here the CDR3 DNA reads TGTGCCAGCAGCCCAATAACGGGACAGGGGACCTATGGCTACACCTTC. Translation: CASSPITGQGTYGYTF.

This chain links TRBV6-1 with TRBJ1-4; D remains unclear. The germline V gene encodes CDR1 MNHNS and CDR2 SASEGT. The CDR3 totals 13 residues. V lost 5 bases and J 4 bases, leaving 8 bases between the germline ends. As DNA, the CDR3 is TGTGCCAGCAGTTATAGCGGTAATGAAAAACTGTTTTTT. This encodes CASSYSGNEKLFF.

Only one count was recorded for this clone. The chain links TRBV28 to TRBJ1-5, with 7 bases identical to TRBD1. Germline CDR1 reads MDHEN; CDR2 reads SYDVKM. The J segment lost 4 bases and the V segment lost 6 bases, leaving 3 bases of the junction unmatched. The CDR3 contains 13 residues. The CDR3 loop is CASSLQGNQPQHF. Written as DNA, the CDR3 is TGTGCCAGCAGCCTACAGGGGAATCAGCCCCAGCATTTT.

This chain joins TRBV18 and TRBJ2-1; maybe TRBD2 (6 bases). Trimming took off 8 bases at V and 0 bases at J, with 14 bases between the two ends. The CDR3 extends over 15 amino acids. In germline, CDR1 is KGHSH, CDR2 LQKENI. The CDR3 reads CASDVSGSSYNEQFF. CDR3 coding DNA: TGTGCCAGCGACGTTAGCGGTAGCTCCTACAATGAGCAGTTCTTC.

The chain carries TRBV15 and TRBJ2-1; 7 bases match TRBD2. Germline values: CDR1 LNHNV, CDR2 YYDKDF (reference sequence). This CDR3 region has 15 residues. The V and J ends lost 4 bases and 1 base, in that order; junction bases with no gene match: 4. The CDR3 spells CATSKVGGSYNEQFF. The CDR3 DNA follows: TGTGCCACCAGCAAGGTGGGGGGGTCCTACAATGAGCAGTTCTTC. Using reference TRBV15 and TRBJ2-1 for the parts outside the CDR3, the full variable domain is DAMVIQNPRYQVTQFGKPVTLSCSQTLNHNVMYWYQQKSSQAPKLLFHYYDKDFNNEADTPDNFQSRRPNTSFCFLDIRSPGLGDTAMYLCATSKVGGSYNEQFFGPGTRLTVL.

The V and J genes are TRBV19 and TRBJ1-1; D gene uncertain. The germline V and J ends were trimmed by 7 bases and 0 bases, with 3 bases remaining between them. This CDR3 region has 11 residues. Germline V gene data show CDR1 as LNHDA and CDR2 as SQIVND (reference sequence). CDR3 amino acids: CASKVNTEAFF. The CDR3 DNA is TGTGCCAGTAAGGTGAACACTGAAGCTTTCTTT.

The V and J genes are TRBV11-3 and TRBJ2-6; 9 bases fit TRBD1. Germline CDR1 reads SGHNT; CDR2 reads YENEEA. CDR3 length: 18 residues. The V gene end was trimmed by 5 bases and the J gene end by 0 bases; junction bases not matched to a gene: 8. CDR3 sequence reads: CASSRRTGDHSGANVLTF. In DNA, the CDR3 is TGTGCCAGCAGCCGCCGGACAGGGGACCACTCTGGGGCCAACGTCCTGACTTTC.

The chain carries TRBV6-2 or TRBV6-3 and TRBJ1-1; D is uncertain. Germline assignment: CDR1 MNHEY and CDR2 SVGEGT. Between the trimmed V and J ends, which lost 4 bases and 1 base, there was a span of 16 bases. This CDR3 contains 16 residues. For the CDR3, the DNA is TGTGCCAGCAGTTCAGGCAGGTCCTGGAGGAACACTGAAGCTTTCTTT. Its protein product is CASSSGRSWRNTEAFF.

This chain connects TRBV5-5 to TRBJ1-5; 7 bases map to TRBD1. This CDR3 is built from 15 residues. Trimming took 3 bases from V and 1 from J; bases not matched to a gene: 4. The germline CDR1 and CDR2 sequences are SGHKS and YYEKEE (reference sequence). CDR3 loop: CASSWTGRSNQPQHF. In DNA, the CDR3 is TGTGCCAGCAGCTGGACAGGTCGCAGCAATCAGCCCCAGCATTTT.

The chain employs TRBV28 and TRBJ1-2, with 9 bases that match TRBD1. V shed 4 bases, J shed 4 bases, and the junction held 7 bases outside the gene matches. The CDR3 extends over 15 amino acids. Germline V gene data show CDR1 as MDHEN and CDR2 as SYDVKM. The CDR3 region is CASSSYRGHSYGYTF. The CDR3 nucleotides read TGTGCCAGCAGTTCCTACAGGGGGCACAGCTATGGCTACACCTTC.

The V call is TRBV28, the J call TRBJ2-7; perhaps TRBD2 as D (5 bases). The V gene's germline CDR1 is MDHEN and CDR2 SYDVKM. This CDR3 has 15 amino acids. V dropped 5 bases and J dropped 0 bases, with 14 bases sitting between them. The DNA for the CDR3 is TGTGCCAGCAGTACCCGGACTTCCAGCTCCTACGAGCAGTACTTC. Translated: CASSTRTSSSYEQYF.

This clone was observed a handful of times. This sequence joins TRBV10-3 and TRBJ2-7; D may match TRBD1 or TRBD2 (5 bases each). The CDR3 is 14 residues long. CDR1 ENHRY and CDR2 SYGVKD come from the germline V gene. With 5 bases removed from V and 1 base from J, the gap between germline ends came to 12 bases. The CDR3 DNA sequence: TGTGCCATCAGTAAAGGGGACGGTTCCTACGAGCAGTACTTC. Its protein is CAISKGDGSYEQYF.

V gene TRBV30 combines with J gene TRBJ1-1; the D is unclear. Trimming took 5 bases from V and 1 from J, leaving 14 bases between them. The CDR3 totals 14 residues. CDR1 GTSNPN and CDR2 SVGIG come from the germline V gene (reference sequence). CDR3 DNA: TGTGCCTGGTGCCAAAGGGTGGGGAACACTGAAGCTTTCTTT. Translated, it gives CAWCQRVGNTEAFF. Full variable domain (missing parts from reference TRBV30 and TRBJ1-1): SQTIHQWPATLVQPVGSPLSLECTVEGTSNPNLYWYRQAAGRGLQLLFYSVGIGQISSEVPQNLSASRPQDRQFILSSKKLLLSDSGFYLCAWCQRVGNTEAFFGQGTRLTVV.

The V and J genes are TRBV5-1 and TRBJ1-1; D is perhaps TRBD1 (5 bases). Looked up from germline, CDR1 is SGHRS and CDR2 is YFSETQ. V gave up 3 bases and J gave up 7 bases, with 13 bases separating them. The CDR3 is made up of 13 amino acids. CDR3: CASSSGLTLEAFF. The CDR3 coding sequence is TGCGCCAGCAGCTCGGGACTGACTCTTGAAGCTTTCTTT.

The chain couples TRBV30 to TRBJ1-2; the D gene is possibly TRBD1 (5 bases). The V gene's germline CDR1 is GTSNPN and CDR2 SVGIG (reference sequence). Trimming took 5 bases from V and 5 from J, leaving 18 bases between them. The CDR3 totals 14 residues. The CDR3 DNA reads TGTGCCTGGGCGGGGGTTAGGGTCTGGTATGGCTACACCTTC. It codes for CAWAGVRVWYGYTF.

The rearrangement links TRBV9 to TRBJ1-4, with 10 bases aligning to TRBD1. The junction had 7 bases not matched to a gene; V was cut back by 3 bases and J by 2 bases. From germline, CDR1 is SGDLS and CDR2 YYNGEE. The CDR3 runs 17 residues. The CDR3 coding sequence is TGTGCCAGCAGCGAGGGGGACAGGGGCAGGACTAATGAAAAACTGTTTTTT. Its translation: CASSEGDRGRTNEKLFF.